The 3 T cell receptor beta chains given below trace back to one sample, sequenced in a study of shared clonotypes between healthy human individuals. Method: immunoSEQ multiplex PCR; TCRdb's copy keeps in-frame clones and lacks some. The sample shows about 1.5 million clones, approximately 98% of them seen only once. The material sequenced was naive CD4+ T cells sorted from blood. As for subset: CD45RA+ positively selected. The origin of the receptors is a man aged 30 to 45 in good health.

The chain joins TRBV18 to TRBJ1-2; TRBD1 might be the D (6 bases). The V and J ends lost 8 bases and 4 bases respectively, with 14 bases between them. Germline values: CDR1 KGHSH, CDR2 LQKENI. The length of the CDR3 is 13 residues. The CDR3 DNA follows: TGTGCCAGCACCCGGGACAATCTCTATGGCTACACCTTC. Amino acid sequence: CASTRDNLYGYTF.

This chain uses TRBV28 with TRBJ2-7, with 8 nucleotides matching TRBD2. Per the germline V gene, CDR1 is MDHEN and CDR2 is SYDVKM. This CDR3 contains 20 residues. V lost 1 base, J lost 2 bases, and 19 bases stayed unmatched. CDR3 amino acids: CASSLLTIVPLAERPYEQYF. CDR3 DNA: TGTGCCAGCAGTTTATTAACGATTGTCCCACTAGCGGAAAGACCCTACGAGCAGTACTTC. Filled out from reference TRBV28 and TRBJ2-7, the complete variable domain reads DVKVTQSSRYLVKRTGEKVFLECVQDMDHENMFWYRQDPGLGLRLIYFSYDVKMKEKGDIPEGYSVSREKKERFSLILESASTNQTSMYLCASSLLTIVPLAERPYEQYFGPGTRLTVT.

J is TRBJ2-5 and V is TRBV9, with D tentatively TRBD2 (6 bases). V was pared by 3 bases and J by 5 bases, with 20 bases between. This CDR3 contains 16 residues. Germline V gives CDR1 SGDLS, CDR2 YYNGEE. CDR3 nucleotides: TGTGCCAGCAGCGGAGGGCGCGGGACTCCCTCGGAGACCCAGTACTTC. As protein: CASSGGRGTPSETQYF.